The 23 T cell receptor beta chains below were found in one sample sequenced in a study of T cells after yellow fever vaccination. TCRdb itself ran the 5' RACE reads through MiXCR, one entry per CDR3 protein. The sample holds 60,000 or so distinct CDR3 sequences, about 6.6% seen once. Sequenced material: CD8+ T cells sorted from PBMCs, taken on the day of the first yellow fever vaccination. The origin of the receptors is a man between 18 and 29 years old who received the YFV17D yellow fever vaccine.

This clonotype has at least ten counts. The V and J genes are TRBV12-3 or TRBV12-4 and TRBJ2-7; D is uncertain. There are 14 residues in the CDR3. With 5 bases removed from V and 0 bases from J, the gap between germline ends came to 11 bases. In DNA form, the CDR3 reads TGTGCCAGCAGTCCCTCTCATCTCTCCTACGAGCAGTACGTC. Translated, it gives CASSPSHLSYEQYV.

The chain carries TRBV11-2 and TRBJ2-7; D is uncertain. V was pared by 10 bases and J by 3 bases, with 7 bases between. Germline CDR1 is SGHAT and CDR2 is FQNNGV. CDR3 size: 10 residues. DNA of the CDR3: TGTGCCATCGGTGGCTACGAGCAGTACTTC. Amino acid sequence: CAIGGYEQYF.

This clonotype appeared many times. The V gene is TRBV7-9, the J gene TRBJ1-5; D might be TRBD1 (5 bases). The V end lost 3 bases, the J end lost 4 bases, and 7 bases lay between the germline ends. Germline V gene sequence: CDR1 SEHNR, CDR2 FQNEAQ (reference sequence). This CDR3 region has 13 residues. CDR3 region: CASSFGGNQPQHF. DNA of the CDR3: TGTGCCAGCAGCTTCGGGGGGAATCAGCCCCAGCATTTT.

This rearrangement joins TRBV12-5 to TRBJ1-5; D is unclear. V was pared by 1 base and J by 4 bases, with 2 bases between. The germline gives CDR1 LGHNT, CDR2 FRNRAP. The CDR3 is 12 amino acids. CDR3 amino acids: CASGLENQPQHF. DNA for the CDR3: TGTGCTAGTGGTTTGGAGAATCAGCCCCAGCATTTT.

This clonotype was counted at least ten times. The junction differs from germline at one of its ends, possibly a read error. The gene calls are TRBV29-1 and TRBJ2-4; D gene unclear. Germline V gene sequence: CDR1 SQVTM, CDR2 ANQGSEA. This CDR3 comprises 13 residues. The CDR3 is CSVEGLAENIQYF. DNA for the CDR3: TGCAGCGTTGAGGGTTTAGCCGAAAACATTCAGTACTTC.

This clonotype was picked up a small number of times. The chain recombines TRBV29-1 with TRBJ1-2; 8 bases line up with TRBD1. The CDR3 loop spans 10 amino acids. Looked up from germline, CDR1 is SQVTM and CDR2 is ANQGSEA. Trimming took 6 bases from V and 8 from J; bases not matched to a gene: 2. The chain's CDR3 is CSVDRVGYTF. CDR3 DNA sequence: TGCAGCGTGGACAGGGTCGGCTACACCTTC.

The CDR3 DNA is TGTGCCAGCAGCCCCTCGGGGGGGGGGCTTCGCGGGGAGCTGTTTTTT. Translating gives CASSPSGGGLRGELFF. This chain joins TRBV7-3 and TRBJ2-2; TRBD2 matches at 8 bases. The CDR3 is made up of 16 amino acids. V trimming: 5 bases; J trimming: 7 bases; junction bases outside the gene matches: 12. Germline CDR1 reads SGHTA; CDR2 reads FQGTGA.

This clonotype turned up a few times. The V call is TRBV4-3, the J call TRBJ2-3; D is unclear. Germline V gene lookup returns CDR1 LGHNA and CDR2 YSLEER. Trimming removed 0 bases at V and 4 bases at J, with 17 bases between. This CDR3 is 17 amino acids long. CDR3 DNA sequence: TGCGCCAGCAGCCAAGAGCGACACGGGCCTATCCCAGATACGCAGTATTTT. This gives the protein CASSQERHGPIPDTQYF.

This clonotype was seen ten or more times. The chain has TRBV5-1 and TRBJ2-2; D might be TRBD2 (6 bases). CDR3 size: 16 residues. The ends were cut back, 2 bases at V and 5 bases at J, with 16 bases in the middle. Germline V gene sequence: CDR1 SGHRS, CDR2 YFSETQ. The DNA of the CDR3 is TGCGCCAGCAGCTTAGATTTAGGGAGGCGGACCGGGGAGCTGTTTTTT. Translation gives CASSLDLGRRTGELFF.

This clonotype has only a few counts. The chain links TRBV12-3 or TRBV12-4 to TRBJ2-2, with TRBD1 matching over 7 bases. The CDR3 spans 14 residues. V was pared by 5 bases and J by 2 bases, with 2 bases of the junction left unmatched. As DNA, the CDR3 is TGTGCCAGCAGTGGGACAGATAACACCGGGGAGCTGTTTTTT. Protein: CASSGTDNTGELFF.

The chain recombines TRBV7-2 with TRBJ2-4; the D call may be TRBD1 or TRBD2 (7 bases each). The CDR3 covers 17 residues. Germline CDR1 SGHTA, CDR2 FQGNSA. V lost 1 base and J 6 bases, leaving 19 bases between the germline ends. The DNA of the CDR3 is TGTGCCAGCAGCTTAGTCGTCAGGGGGGGCCCCGGAAACATTCAGTACTTC. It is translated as CASSLVVRGGPGNIQYF.

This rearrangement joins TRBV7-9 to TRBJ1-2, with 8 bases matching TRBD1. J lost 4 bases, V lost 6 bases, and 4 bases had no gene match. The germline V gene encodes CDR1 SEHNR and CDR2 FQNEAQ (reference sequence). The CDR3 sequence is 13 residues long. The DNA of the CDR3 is TGTGCCAGCAGACCCGGGACAGGCTATGGCTACACCTTC. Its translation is CASRPGTGYGYTF. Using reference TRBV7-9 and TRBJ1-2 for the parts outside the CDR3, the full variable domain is DTGVSQNPRHKITKRGQNVTFRCDPISEHNRLYWYRQTLGQGPEFLTYFQNEAQLEKSRLLSDRFSAERPKGSFSTLEIQRTEQGDSAMYLCASRPGTGYGYTFGSGTRLTVV.

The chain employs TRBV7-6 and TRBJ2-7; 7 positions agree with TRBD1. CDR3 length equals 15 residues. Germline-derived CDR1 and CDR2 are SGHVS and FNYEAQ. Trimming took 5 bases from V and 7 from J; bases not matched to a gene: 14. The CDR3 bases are TGTGCCAGCAGCCAAATAACAGGGGACGTGGGAGAGCAGTACTTC. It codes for CASSQITGDVGEQYF.

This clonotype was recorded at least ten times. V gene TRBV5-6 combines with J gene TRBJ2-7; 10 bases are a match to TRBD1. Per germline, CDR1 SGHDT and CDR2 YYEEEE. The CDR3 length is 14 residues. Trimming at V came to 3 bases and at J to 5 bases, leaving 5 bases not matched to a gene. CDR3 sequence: CASSWGTGVHEQYF. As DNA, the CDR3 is TGTGCCAGCAGCTGGGGGACAGGGGTCCACGAGCAGTACTTC.

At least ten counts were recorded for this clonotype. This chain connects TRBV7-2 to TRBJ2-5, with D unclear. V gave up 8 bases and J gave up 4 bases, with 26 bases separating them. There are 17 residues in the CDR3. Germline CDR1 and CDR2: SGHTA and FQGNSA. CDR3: CASLTPPGPGSGETQYF. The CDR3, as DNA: TGTGCCAGCCTTACCCCCCCGGGCCCCGGATCCGGAGAGACCCAGTACTTC.

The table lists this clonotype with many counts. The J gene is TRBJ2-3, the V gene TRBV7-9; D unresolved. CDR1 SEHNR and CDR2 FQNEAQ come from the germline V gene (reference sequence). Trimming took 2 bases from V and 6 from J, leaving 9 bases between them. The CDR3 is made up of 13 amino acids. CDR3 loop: CASSLSEVDTQYF. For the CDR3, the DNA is TGTGCCAGCAGCTTATCAGAGGTGGATACGCAGTATTTT.

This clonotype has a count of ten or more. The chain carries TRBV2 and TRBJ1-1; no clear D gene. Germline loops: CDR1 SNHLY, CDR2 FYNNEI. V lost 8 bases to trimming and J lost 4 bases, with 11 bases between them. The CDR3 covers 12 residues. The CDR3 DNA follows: TGTGCCAGCCGATACGGGATCACTGAAGCTTTCTTT. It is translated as CASRYGITEAFF.

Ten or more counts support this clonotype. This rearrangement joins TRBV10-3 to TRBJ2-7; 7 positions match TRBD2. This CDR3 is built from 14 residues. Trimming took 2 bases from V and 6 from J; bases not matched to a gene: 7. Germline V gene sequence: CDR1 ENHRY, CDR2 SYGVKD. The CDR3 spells CAISEKTSLVEQYF. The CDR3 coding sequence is TGTGCCATCAGTGAGAAGACTAGCCTTGTCGAGCAGTACTTC.

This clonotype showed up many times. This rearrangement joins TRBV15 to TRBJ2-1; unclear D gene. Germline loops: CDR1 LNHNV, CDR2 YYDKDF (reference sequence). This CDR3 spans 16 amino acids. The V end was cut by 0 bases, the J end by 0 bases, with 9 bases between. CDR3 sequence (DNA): TGTGCCACCAGCAGAGATATGCTGAGCTCCTACAATGAGCAGTTCTTC. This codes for CATSRDMLSSYNEQFF.

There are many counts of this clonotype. The CDR3, as DNA: TGTGCCAGCAGCCGCCTGGGAGATACGCAGTATTTT. This encodes CASSRLGDTQYF. The chain joins TRBV7-6 to TRBJ2-3; no clear D. The V gene lost 5 bases and the J gene lost 5 bases, with 8 bases spanning the gap. This CDR3 is 12 amino acids long. CDR1 and CDR2 (germline): SGHVS, FNYEAQ.

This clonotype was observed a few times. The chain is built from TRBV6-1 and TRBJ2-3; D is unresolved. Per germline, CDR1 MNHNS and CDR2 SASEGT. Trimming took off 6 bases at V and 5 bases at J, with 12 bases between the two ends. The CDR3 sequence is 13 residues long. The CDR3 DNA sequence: TGTGCCAGCAGGGAACAGCCCCGAGATACGCAGTATTTT. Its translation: CASREQPRDTQYF.

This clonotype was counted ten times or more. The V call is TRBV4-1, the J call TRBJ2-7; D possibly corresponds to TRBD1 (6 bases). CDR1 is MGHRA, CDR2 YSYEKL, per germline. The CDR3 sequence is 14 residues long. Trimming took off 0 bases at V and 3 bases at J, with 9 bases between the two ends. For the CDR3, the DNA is TGCGCCAGCAGCCAAGAGGGCAGGGGCTACGAGCAGTACTTC. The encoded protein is CASSQEGRGYEQYF.

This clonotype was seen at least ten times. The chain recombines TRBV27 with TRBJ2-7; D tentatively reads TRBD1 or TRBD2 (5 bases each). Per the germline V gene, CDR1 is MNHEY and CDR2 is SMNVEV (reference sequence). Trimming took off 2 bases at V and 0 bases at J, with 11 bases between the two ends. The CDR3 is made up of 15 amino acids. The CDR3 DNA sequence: TGTGCCAGCAGTTTAGATGCTGGGGGCTCCTACGAGCAGTACTTC. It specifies CASSLDAGGSYEQYF.